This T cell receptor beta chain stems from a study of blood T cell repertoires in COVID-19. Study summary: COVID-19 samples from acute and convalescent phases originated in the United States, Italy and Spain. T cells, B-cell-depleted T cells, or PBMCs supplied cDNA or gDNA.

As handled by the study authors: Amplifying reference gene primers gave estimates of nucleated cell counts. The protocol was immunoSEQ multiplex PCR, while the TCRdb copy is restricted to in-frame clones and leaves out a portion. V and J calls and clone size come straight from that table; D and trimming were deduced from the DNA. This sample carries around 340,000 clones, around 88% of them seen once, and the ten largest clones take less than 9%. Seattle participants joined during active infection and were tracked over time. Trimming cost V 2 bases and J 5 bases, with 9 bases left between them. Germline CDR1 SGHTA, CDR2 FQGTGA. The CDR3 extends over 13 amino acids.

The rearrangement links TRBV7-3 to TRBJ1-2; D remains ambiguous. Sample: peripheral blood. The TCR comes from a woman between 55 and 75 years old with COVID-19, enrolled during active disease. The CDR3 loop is CASSLSEGYGYTF. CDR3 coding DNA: TGTGCCAGCAGCTTATCGGAGGGTTATGGCTACACCTTC.